The rows below give T cell receptor beta chains drawn from one sample of a study of blood T cell repertoires in COVID-19. Libraries were prepared by immunoSEQ multiplex PCR; TCRdb keeps only in-frame clonotypes and omits some of them. The sample carries 250,000 to 350,000 clones, approximately 85% recorded once. Sequencing was carried out using peripheral blood. Every receptor here comes from a human donor with COVID-19, enrolled during active disease. The donor label of this sample is uncertain. CDR3s leave out the opening cysteine and the closing phenylalanine or tryptophan.

j_call v_call cdr3_aa
TRBJ2-2 TRBV7-9 ASSFRDFITGELF
TRBJ2-3 TRBV30 AWSDKTTGTYLGYTDTQY
TRBJ1-2 TRBV28 ASRARGVYGYT
TRBJ2-2 TRBV7-9 ASSFGTGHTGELF
TRBJ1-2 TRBV6-5 ASSRDRDNYGYT
TRBJ2-7 TRBV14 ASSQLSRFNEQY
TRBJ1-6 TRBV2 ASSGRDRGGAPLH
TRBJ2-2 TRBV28 ASSLWGRGTGELF
TRBJ1-2 TRBV11-2 ASSPDRLNYGYT
TRBJ1-5 TRBV28 ASSLYLAGGQPQH
TRBJ1-1 TRBV11-2 ASSALGGRTEAF
TRBJ2-2 TRBV28 ASSATVTANTGELF
TRBJ1-2 TRBV6-5 ASRKGTDSNYGYT
TRBJ1-4 TRBV21-1 ASSKVLRQLRATNEKLF
TRBJ2-5 TRBV9 ASSVAGSGVQETQY
TRBJ1-2 TRBV28 ASSQTGDGYT
TRBJ1-1 TRBV7-2 ASSELKGDTEAF
TRBJ1-6 TRBV19 ASSPVIESPLH
TRBJ1-6 TRBV30 AWSSRGSLNSPLH
TRBJ1-1 TRBV5-4 ASSSGQGRMETEAF
TRBJ2-1 TRBV6-6 ASSQRLAGVGSDNEQF